This paragraph reports one T cell receptor beta chain. Its antigen remains unknown. V lost 5 bases and J 10 bases, leaving 9 bases between the germline ends. CDR1 MNHNY and CDR2 SVGAGI come from the germline V gene (reference sequence). The length of the CDR3 is 11 residues. The donors were all healthy and Caucasian. Using its own MiXCR run on the 5' RACE reads, TCRdb lists one record per CDR3 protein. This table holds approximately 230,000 distinct CDR3 sequences, approximately 5.9% found once. The source of the sample is a study of identical twins. Study results and caveats: Memory repertoires showed no such pattern, whereas abundant cord blood beta clonotypes carried fewer insertions.

The same data also contributed to another study, on T cells expressing NK-cell markers. That paper states: Over 5 donors carried dominant NKG2C+ clonotypes that made up about 1.0-7.0% of their CD8+ T cells. These same clonotypes (in several donors) also led the CD3+CD56-NKG2C+ fraction.

The specimen sequenced was CD8+ T cells sorted from blood. The sequence was collected from a woman aged 18 to 35 in good health. J is TRBJ2-1 and V is TRBV6-6; weak D call: TRBD2 (6 bases). The CDR3 here is CASSGGAEQFF. CDR3 coding DNA: TGTGCCAGCAGTGGCGGGGCCGAGCAGTTCTTC.